This T cell receptor beta chain was found in a study of Ad26.COV2.S vaccination and SARS-CoV-2 variants. As for this clone: Antigen unknown.

Generated by immunoSEQ multiplex PCR, the TCRdb table keeps only in-frame clones and is missing some. The sample contains 510,000 or so clones, around 88% of which appear only once. Looked up from germline, CDR1 is MNHEY and CDR2 is SVGAGI. The V gene lost 2 bases and the J gene lost 7 bases, with 11 bases spanning the gap. The CDR3 covers 13 residues. Whole-study results and caveats: Vaccinees reportedly had broad spike-specific CD8+ and CD4+ T cell responses.

Treatment denoted: 15 to 20 received Ad26.COV2.S at low or high dose, single or two shots; roughly 5 received placebo; per-sample allocation not given. Day 63 following the first vaccine or placebo injection was when the samples were taken. An Ad26 vector expressing Wuhan-strain SARS-CoV-2 spike served as the vaccine. This receptor was taken from a person between 18 and 65 years old who received the Ad26.COV2.S COVID-19 vaccine or a placebo. The V gene is TRBV6-5, the J gene TRBJ1-2; D gene ambiguous. Sequences were derived from peripheral blood, sampled in a trial of Ad26.COV2.S vaccine versus placebo. The CDR3 nucleotides read TGTGCCAGCAGTTACAACCAAGGGAGTGGCTACACCTTC. Protein product: CASSYNQGSGYTF.